A selection of T cell receptor beta chains follows, all from one sample in a study of Ad26.COV2.S vaccination and SARS-CoV-2 variants. The method was immunoSEQ multiplex PCR; TCRdb's version includes in-frame clones alone and lacks a portion of them. Of roughly 500,000 clones listed, roughly 87% are singletons. The specimen comprised peripheral blood, sampled in a trial of Ad26.COV2.S vaccine versus placebo. These receptor sequences come from a person between 18 and 65 years old who received the Ad26.COV2.S COVID-19 vaccine or a placebo. The CDR3 runs from the conserved cysteine through the conserved F or W. Fields, in order: clone size, J gene, V gene, D gene, CDR3 protein, CDR3 DNA. D genes are given only for firm matches. The size entry is marked missing in some rows and otherwise reads once, few, many or a size class.

.	TRBJ2-2	TRBV7-2	.	CASSLVGPPGELFF	TGTGCCAGCAGCTTAGTTGGTCCCCCCGGGGAGCTGTTTTTT
.	TRBJ2-1	TRBV9	.	CASSVAPGSGPGGEQFF	TGTGCCAGCAGCGTAGCTCCGGGTAGCGGTCCAGGGGGAGAGCAGTTCTTC
.	TRBJ2-1	TRBV28	.	CASSTAGIGGREQFF	TGTGCCAGCAGTACCGCAGGGATAGGTGGACGTGAGCAGTTCTTC
.	TRBJ2-2	TRBV14	.	CASSQGRVRTGELFF	TGTGCCAGCAGCCAAGGCAGGGTAAGGACCGGGGAGCTGTTTTTT
.	TRBJ2-3	TRBV7-2	TRBD2	CASSPGGNWDTQYF	TGTGCCAGCAGCCCGGGGGGAAACTGGGATACGCAGTATTTT
.	TRBJ2-1	TRBV5-1	.	CASSLFGSRNEQFF	TGCGCCAGCAGCTTGTTCGGGAGTCGAAATGAGCAGTTCTTC
.	TRBJ1-4	TRBV28	.	CASSLRQGGLFF	TGTGCCAGCAGTTTGAGGCAGGGCGGACTGTTTTTT
few	TRBJ1-1	TRBV28	.	CASSRWGRTEAFF	TGTGCCAGCAGTCGGTGGGGAAGAACTGAAGCTTTCTTT
.	TRBJ2-1	TRBV2	TRBD2	CASTPVAGGSEQFF	TGTGCCAGCACCCCCGTAGCGGGAGGTAGTGAGCAGTTCTTC
.	TRBJ2-2	TRBV2	TRBD1	CASNRGRNTGELFF	TGTGCCAGCAACAGGGGGAGGAACACCGGGGAGCTGTTTTTT
once	TRBJ1-1	TRBV5-1	TRBD1	CASSWRIGTGAMNTEAFF	TGCGCCAGCAGCTGGAGGATCGGGACAGGGGCCATGAACACTGAAGCTTTCTTT
.	TRBJ1-3	TRBV6-6	.	CASTPGVGGNTIYF	TGTGCCAGCACCCCGGGAGTAGGTGGAAACACCATATATTTT
.	TRBJ2-3	TRBV19	TRBD2	CASSESPSGILDTQYF	TGTGCCAGTAGTGAGAGCCCAAGCGGGATTCTGGATACGCAGTATTTT
.	TRBJ2-2	TRBV7-2	TRBD2	CASSLKRGGTGELFF	TGTGCCAGCAGCTTAAAGCGGGGAGGGACCGGGGAGCTGTTTTTT
.	TRBJ2-1	TRBV7-2	.	CASSLEATAHNEQFF	TGTGCCAGCAGCTTAGAGGCGACCGCCCACAATGAGCAGTTCTTC
.	TRBJ2-1	TRBV6-5	TRBD2	CASRRLANNEQFF	TGTGCCAGCCGGCGACTAGCGAACAATGAGCAGTTCTTC
.	TRBJ1-2	TRBV28	.	CASSFTISNYGYTF	TGTGCCAGCAGTTTTACAATCAGCAACTATGGCTACACCTTC
.	TRBJ2-3	TRBV9	.	CASSVHEKVTSTDTQYF	TGTGCCAGCAGCGTACACGAGAAAGTCACTAGCACAGATACGCAGTATTTT
.	TRBJ2-7	TRBV29-1	.	CSVLPPNAYEQYF	TGCAGCGTTCTCCCCCCGAACGCCTACGAGCAGTACTTC
.	TRBJ1-2	TRBV19	TRBD1	CASSTLDRAEGYTF	TGTGCCAGTAGTACCCTGGACAGGGCTGAAGGCTACACCTTC
once	TRBJ2-7	TRBV30	.	CAWSSTYEQYF	TGTGCCTGGAGTAGTACCTACGAGCAGTACTTC
.	TRBJ1-5	TRBV2	.	CASRRHSNQPQHF	TGTGCCAGCAGACGTCACAGCAATCAGCCCCAGCATTTT
.	TRBJ2-5	TRBV14	TRBD2	CASTQGTSAGETQYF	TGTGCCAGCACCCAAGGGACTAGCGCGGGTGAGACCCAGTACTTC
.	TRBJ2-1	TRBV5-1	.	CASSLMDEQFF	TGCGCCAGCAGCTTGATGGATGAGCAGTTCTTC
.	TRBJ2-6	TRBV4-3	.	CASSQDTGRTPLSGANVLTF	TGCGCCAGCAGCCAAGATACAGGGAGGACCCCCCTCTCTGGGGCCAACGTCCTGACTTTC
.	TRBJ2-3	TRBV11-2	.	CASSLDRWGTKGADTQYF	TGTGCCAGCAGCTTAGATAGGTGGGGGACTAAGGGGGCAGATACGCAGTATTTT
.	TRBJ1-1	TRBV29-1	TRBD1	CSVLPGQPGTEAFF	TGCAGCGTCCTCCCGGGACAGCCCGGCACTGAAGCTTTCTTT
.	TRBJ1-6	TRBV11-2	TRBD1	CASSSGQAWNSPLHF	TGTGCCAGCAGCTCTGGACAGGCTTGGAATTCACCCCTCCACTTT
.	TRBJ2-7	TRBV18	TRBD2	CASSPSTSGKYEQYF	TGTGCCAGCTCACCTTCGACTAGCGGGAAATACGAGCAGTACTTC
once	TRBJ2-1	TRBV10-3	.	CATRGRGRAEDEQFF	TGTGCCACCAGGGGGAGGGGGAGGGCCGAGGATGAGCAGTTCTTC
.	TRBJ2-6	TRBV10-3	.	CAISPGDSGANVLTF	TGTGCCATCAGCCCCGGGGACTCTGGGGCCAACGTCCTGACTTTC
.	TRBJ2-2	TRBV5-5	.	CASSSNSAGELFF	TGTGCCAGCAGCTCCAACAGTGCCGGGGAGCTGTTTTTT
.	TRBJ2-2	TRBV5-1	TRBD2	CASSLEGLANVGELFF	TGCGCCAGCAGCTTGGAGGGACTAGCTAATGTCGGGGAGCTGTTTTTT
.	TRBJ1-4	TRBV13	.	CASSFRGRELSGEKLFF	TGTGCCAGCAGCTTTCGAGGCAGGGAATTGTCTGGTGAAAAACTGTTTTTT
.	TRBJ1-1	TRBV6-5	.	CASSRNPGPNTEAFF	TGTGCCAGCAGTAGAAACCCGGGCCCCAACACTGAAGCTTTCTTT
few	TRBJ2-7	TRBV6-5	.	CASSFGRTYEQYF	TGTGCCAGCAGTTTCGGGAGAACCTACGAGCAGTACTTC
.	TRBJ2-7	TRBV5-1	.	CASSPERGLYEQYF	TGCGCCAGCAGCCCCGAACGGGGCCTCTACGAGCAGTACTTC
.	TRBJ1-1	TRBV29-1	.	CSVQYRAAKTEAFF	TGCAGCGTTCAATACAGGGCCGCAAAGACTGAAGCTTTCTTT
.	TRBJ2-1	TRBV5-1	.	CASSNQLDNEQFF	TGCGCCAGCAGTAATCAGCTCGACAATGAGCAGTTCTTC
once	TRBJ2-2	TRBV19	TRBD1	CASSSQLGGGNTGELFF	TGTGCCAGTAGTTCCCAGTTAGGGGGCGGGAACACCGGGGAGCTGTTTTTT
once	TRBJ2-7	TRBV5-4	.	CASSRRGAHEQYF	TGTGCCAGCAGCCGCCGGGGGGCCCACGAGCAGTACTTC